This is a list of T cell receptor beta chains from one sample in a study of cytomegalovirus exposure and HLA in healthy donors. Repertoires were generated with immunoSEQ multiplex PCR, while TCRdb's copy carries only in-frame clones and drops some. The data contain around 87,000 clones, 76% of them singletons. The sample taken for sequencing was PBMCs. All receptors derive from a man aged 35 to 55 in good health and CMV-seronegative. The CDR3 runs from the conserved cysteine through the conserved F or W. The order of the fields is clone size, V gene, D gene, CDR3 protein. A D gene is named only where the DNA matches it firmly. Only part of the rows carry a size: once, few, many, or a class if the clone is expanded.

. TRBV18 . CASSPLGQNTGELFF
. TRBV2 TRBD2 CASSGLAGEEQYF
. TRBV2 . CASSDPVLGGNQPQHF
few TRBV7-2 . CASSPRGDQPQHF
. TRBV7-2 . CASSSGGGDTQYF
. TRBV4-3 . CASSQAGSSYNEQFF
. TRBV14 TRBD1 CASSHPLTGAKQYF
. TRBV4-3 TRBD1 CASSQESGTANYGYTF
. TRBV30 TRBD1 CAWRAGTANQPQHF
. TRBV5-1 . CASSLAPPGVNEKLFF
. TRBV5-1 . CASSHPKSGGYSFGEQYF
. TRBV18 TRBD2 CASSPEASGALTDTQYF
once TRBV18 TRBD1 CASSPRDSSYEQYF
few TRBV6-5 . CASSDQMNTEAFF
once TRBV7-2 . CASSLGDPRPETQYF
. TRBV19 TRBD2 CASSIGETSRVYNEQFF
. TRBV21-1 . CASRGLRTGTGDGYTF
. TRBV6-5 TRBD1 CASSWDQGVWYGYTF
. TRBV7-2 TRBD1 CASSLGQATSPLHF
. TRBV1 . CTSSQDCRLATYEQYF
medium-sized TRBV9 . CASSAFDSVNEKLFF
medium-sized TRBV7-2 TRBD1 CASSPGTGMRHLYEQYF
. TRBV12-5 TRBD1 CASAKGADYNEQFF
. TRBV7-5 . CVRSDRDRGVTEAFF
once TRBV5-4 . CASSLRVGTNTGELFF
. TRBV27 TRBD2 CASSPLGGSSYNEQFF
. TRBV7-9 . CSSSLDYVTDTQYF
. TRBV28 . CASTLQPGQYEQYF
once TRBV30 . CAWSASREKSGYTF
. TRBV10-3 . CAISESGDTQYF
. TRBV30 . CAWGDDSYEQYF
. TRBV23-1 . CASSQSPAGNEQYF
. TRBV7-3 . CASSYPAGGELFF